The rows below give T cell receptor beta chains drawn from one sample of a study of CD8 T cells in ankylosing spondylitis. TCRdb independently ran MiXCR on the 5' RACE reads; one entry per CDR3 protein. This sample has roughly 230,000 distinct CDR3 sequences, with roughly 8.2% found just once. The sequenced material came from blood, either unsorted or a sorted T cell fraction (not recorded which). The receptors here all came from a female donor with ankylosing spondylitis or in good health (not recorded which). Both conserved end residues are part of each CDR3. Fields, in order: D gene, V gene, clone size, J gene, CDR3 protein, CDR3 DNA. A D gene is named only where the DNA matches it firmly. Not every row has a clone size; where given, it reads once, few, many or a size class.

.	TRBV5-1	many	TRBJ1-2	CASSWGGNGYTF	TGCGCCAGCAGCTGGGGTGGAAACGGCTACACCTTC
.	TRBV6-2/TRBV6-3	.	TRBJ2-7	CASLRGTETYEQYF	TGTGCCAGCCTCCGGGGGACGGAGACCTACGAGCAGTACTTC
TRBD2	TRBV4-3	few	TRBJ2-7	CASSQVFTGGDYEQYF	TGCGCCAGCAGCCAAGTGTTCACGGGAGGAGACTACGAGCAGTACTTC
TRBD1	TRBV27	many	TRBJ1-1	CASSYGTGTGAFF	TGTGCCAGCAGTTACGGGACAGGGACTGGAGCTTTCTTT
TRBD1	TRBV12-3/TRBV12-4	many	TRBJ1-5	CASSPGQGDGNQPQHF	TGTGCCAGCAGCCCGGGACAGGGAGATGGTAATCAGCCCCAGCATTTT
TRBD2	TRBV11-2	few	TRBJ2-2	CASSFPSGSIGGELFF	TGTGCCAGCAGCTTCCCTAGCGGGAGCATTGGCGGGGAGCTGTTTTTT
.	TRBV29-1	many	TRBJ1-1	CSVEDLGRPWEAFF	TGCAGCGTTGAAGATCTGGGACGGCCCTGGGAAGCTTTCTTT
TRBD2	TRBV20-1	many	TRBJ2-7	CSAKGSGGPTYEQYF	TGCAGTGCAAAAGGTAGCGGGGGACCTACCTACGAGCAGTACTTC
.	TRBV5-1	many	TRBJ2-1	CASSLALGEQFF	TGCGCCAGCAGCTTGGCCCTAGGTGAGCAGTTCTTC
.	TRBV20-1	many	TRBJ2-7	CSAKSPSSIFEQYF	TGCAGTGCTAAGTCTCCTTCCTCTATATTCGAGCAGTACTTC
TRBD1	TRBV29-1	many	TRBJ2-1	CSVEDRTGGLTDEQFF	TGCAGCGTTGAAGATAGGACAGGGGGTCTTACGGATGAGCAGTTCTTC
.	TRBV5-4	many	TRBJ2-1	CASSLAIGGYNEQFF	TGTGCCAGCAGCTTGGCAATTGGCGGCTACAATGAGCAGTTCTTC
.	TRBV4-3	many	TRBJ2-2	CASSQDRWTGELFF	TGCGCCAGCAGCCAAGATCGGTGGACCGGGGAGCTGTTTTTT
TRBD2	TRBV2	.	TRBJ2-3	CASSGGLSGRQDTQYF	TGTGCCAGCAGTGGCGGCCTTAGCGGGAGACAAGATACGCAGTATTTT
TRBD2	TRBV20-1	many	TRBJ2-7	CSAVGGRGTYEQYF	TGCAGTGCCGTGGGCGGGAGAGGAACCTACGAGCAGTACTTC
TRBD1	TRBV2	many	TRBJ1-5	CASSTGQGNQPQHF	TGTGCCAGCAGTACGGGACAGGGGAATCAGCCCCAGCATTTT
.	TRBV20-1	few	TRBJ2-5	CSASRRGRQETQYF	TGCAGTGCTAGTAGGAGGGGACGGCAAGAGACCCAGTACTTC
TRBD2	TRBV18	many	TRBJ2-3	CASSPLGTSGRISKRDTQYF	TGTGCCAGCTCACCACTCGGGACTAGCGGGAGAATTTCAAAGAGAGATACGCAGTATTTT
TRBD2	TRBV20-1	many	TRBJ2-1	CSARLRLAGEREQFF	TGCAGTGCTAGGCTGCGGCTAGCGGGAGAGAGAGAGCAGTTCTTC
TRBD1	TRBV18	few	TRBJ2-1	CASSIGQGVYNEQFF	TGTGCCAGCTCTATAGGACAGGGCGTATACAATGAGCAGTTCTTC
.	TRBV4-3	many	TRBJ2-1	CASSQGSSAAPNEQFF	TGCGCCAGCAGCCAAGGGTCCAGCGCAGCCCCTAATGAGCAGTTCTTC
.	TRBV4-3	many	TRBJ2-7	CASSHTGAGVYEQYF	TGCGCCAGCAGCCACACCGGGGCAGGGGTCTACGAGCAGTACTTC
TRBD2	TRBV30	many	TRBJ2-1	CAWSGGGSVDEQFF	TGTGCCTGGAGTGGCGGCGGGAGTGTCGATGAGCAGTTCTTC
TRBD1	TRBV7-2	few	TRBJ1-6	CASSLADDRAYNSPLHF	TGTGCCAGCAGCTTAGCGGATGACAGGGCCTATAATTCACCCCTCCACTTT
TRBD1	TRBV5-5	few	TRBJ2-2	CASSLTGTGKLTGELFF	TGTGCCAGCAGCTTAACCGGGACAGGGAAACTCACCGGGGAGCTGTTTTTT
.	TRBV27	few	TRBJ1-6	CASSLQEGHSPLHF	TGTGCCAGCAGTTTACAGGAGGGTCATTCACCCCTCCACTTT
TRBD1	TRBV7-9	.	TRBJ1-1	CASSPRQGENTEAFF	TGTGCCAGCAGCCCCAGACAGGGGGAGAACACTGAAGCTTTCTTT
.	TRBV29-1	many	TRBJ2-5	CSVEVGLQETQYF	TGCAGCGTTGAGGTGGGCCTTCAAGAGACCCAGTACTTC
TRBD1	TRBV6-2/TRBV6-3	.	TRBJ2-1	CASSSPSTGDSYNEQFF	TGTGCCAGCAGTTCACCCTCGACAGGGGACTCATACAATGAGCAGTTCTTC
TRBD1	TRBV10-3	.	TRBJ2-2	CAIRETQGANTGELFF	TGTGCCATCAGAGAAACACAGGGGGCGAACACCGGGGAGCTGTTTTTT
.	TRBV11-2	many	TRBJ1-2	CASSLLIDAGYTF	TGTGCCAGCAGCCTTCTTATTGATGCTGGCTACACCTTC
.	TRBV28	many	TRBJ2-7	CASSGPGVSISYEQYF	TGTGCCAGCAGTGGCCCGGGGGTGAGTATCTCCTACGAGCAGTACTTC
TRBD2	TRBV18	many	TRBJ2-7	CASSKREGRGDEQYF	TGTGCCAGCTCAAAGCGGGAGGGCCGAGGCGACGAGCAGTACTTC
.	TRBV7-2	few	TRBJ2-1	CATKSSAGTIYNEQFF	TGTGCCACCAAAAGTTCGGCCGGGACCATCTACAATGAGCAGTTCTTC
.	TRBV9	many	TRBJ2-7	CASSGTRGSEQYF	TGTGCCAGCAGCGGGACCAGGGGTTCCGAGCAGTACTTC
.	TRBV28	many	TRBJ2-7	CASSFRPASYEQYF	TGTGCCAGCAGTTTTCGGCCAGCATCCTACGAGCAGTACTTC
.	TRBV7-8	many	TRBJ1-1	CASSLAPGVSDTEAFF	TGTGCCAGCAGCTTAGCCCCAGGGGTCTCGGACACTGAAGCTTTCTTT
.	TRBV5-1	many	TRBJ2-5	CASSLDRGETQYF	TGTGCCAGCAGCTTAGATCGGGGAGAGACCCAGTACTTC
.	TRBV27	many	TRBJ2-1	CASRLRDKPHNEQFF	TGTGCCAGCAGACTCCGGGACAAGCCCCACAATGAGCAGTTCTTC
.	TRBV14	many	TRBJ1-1	CASSQDLWGMTEAFF	TGTGCCAGCAGCCAAGATCTATGGGGTATGACTGAAGCTTTCTTT